The clone carrying this TCR beta chain was counted a few times. Trimming shortened V by 10 bases and J by 6 bases, and 6 bases separated the two germline ends. The CDR3 contains 9 residues. Germline CDR1 and CDR2: SGHAT and FQNNGV. Repertoires were generated with immunoSEQ multiplex PCR, while TCRdb's copy carries only in-frame clones and drops some. The profile covers more than 80,000 clones, with 85% to 95% appearing a single time and 2.6% taken by the ten largest. These data come from a study of OX40 agonist ivuxolimab in advanced cancers. The clonotype comes from an adult with an advanced solid tumor such as melanoma, head and neck, liver or kidney cancer. The chain couples TRBV11-2 to TRBJ1-2; D is ambiguous. The source material was CD4+ or CD8+ T cells sorted from blood, sampled in a trial of the OX40 agonist ivuxolimab. The DNA for the CDR3 is TGTGCCACCCATAATGGCTACACCTTC. This encodes CATHNGYTF.